This T cell receptor (beta chain) was documented in a study of T cell responses to AZD1222 COVID-19 vaccine. Study-wide results and caveats: The reported proportion of spike-specific TCRs targeting unmutated variant regions was nearly half. Females outnumbered males among donors, who were mostly white British; clonal diversity was possibly underestimated.

The table came from immunoSEQ multiplex PCR; TCRdb's copy has only in-frame clones and leaves some out. The profile covers about 100,000 clones, with about nine tenths appearing a single time and more than 1.5% taken by the ten largest. Germline-derived CDR1 and CDR2 are ENHRY and SYGVKD. This CDR3 contains 16 residues. V trimming: 1 base; J trimming: 6 bases; junction bases outside the gene matches: 11. On this clone: As yet, its antigen is unknown.

This chain connects TRBV10-3 to TRBJ1-1; 7 nucleotides match TRBD1. This specimen consisted of peripheral blood, obtained on day 0 of AZD1222 vaccination. The source is an adult in good health. CDR3 amino acids: CAISELSVRDSPEAFF. CDR3 nucleotide sequence: TGTGCCATCAGTGAGTTGAGCGTTCGGGACAGCCCTGAAGCTTTCTTT.